These T cell receptor beta chains were read from a single sample in a study of cytomegalovirus exposure and HLA in healthy donors. The assay was immunoSEQ multiplex PCR, and TCRdb's table has in-frame clones only and misses some. The table lists 130,000 to 150,000 clones, about 80% of them singletons, with 9.7% in the top ten. Sequencing was done on a sample of PBMCs. Receptors originate from an older woman in good health and CMV-seropositive. CDR3s include the opening cysteine and the closing phenylalanine or tryptophan. A D gene is named only where the DNA matches it firmly. Not all rows give a size; the values are once, few, many and, for expanded clones, a class.

abundance,len,v_gene,j_gene,d_gene,CDR3nt,CDR3aa
-,16,TRBV4-2,TRBJ2-1,TRBD1,TGTGCCAGCAGCCAGCTGTGGACAGGGGGTTACAATGAGCAGTTCTTC,CASSQLWTGGYNEQFF
-,17,TRBV19,TRBJ2-3,TRBD2,TGTGCCAGTAGTATAGCGGCTAGCGGGAGTCGGTCAGATACGCAGTATTTT,CASSIAASGSRSDTQYF
-,16,TRBV25-1,TRBJ2-2,TRBD1,TGTGCCAGCAGTGAACTCGGGACAGGGTTTGACGGGGAGCTGTTTTTT,CASSELGTGFDGELFF
-,14,TRBV25-1,TRBJ1-6,TRBD1,TGTGCCAGCTCGGGACAGGGGGGATATTCACCCCTCCACTTT,CASSGQGGYSPLHF
-,15,TRBV9,TRBJ2-5,-,TGTGCCAGCAGCGTAGCTCCCGGGTACGCGGAGACCCAGTACTTC,CASSVAPGYAETQYF
-,11,TRBV11-2,TRBJ1-2,TRBD1,TGTGCCAGCACCACAGGGGACGGGTACACCTTC,CASTTGDGYTF
-,12,TRBV29-1,TRBJ1-2,-,TGCAGCGTTGAGTCAGGGCGTATTGGCTACACCTTC,CSVESGRIGYTF
-,16,TRBV29-1,TRBJ1-2,-,TGCAGCGTTGAAGGGCCCGGGGGGCGCGGTAACTATGGCTACACCTTC,CSVEGPGGRGNYGYTF
few,14,TRBV28,TRBJ2-5,-,TGTGCCAGCAGTTTTAGCGGAACCCAAGAGACCCAGTACTTC,CASSFSGTQETQYF
-,14,TRBV5-4,TRBJ1-2,-,TGTGCCAGCAGCAGAGACGGCGACATTTATGGCTACACCTTC,CASSRDGDIYGYTF
-,13,TRBV25-1,TRBJ1-2,-,TGTGCCAGCGGGACTCCCGGGCGGAGTGGCTACACCTTC,CASGTPGRSGYTF
-,14,TRBV6-1,TRBJ2-5,TRBD1,TGTGCCAGCAGTGCCGGGACAGGAGGAGAGACCCAGTACTTC,CASSAGTGGETQYF
few,15,TRBV7-9,TRBJ1-4,-,TGTGCCAGCACCGCGGACACCGCAACTAATGAAAAACTGTTTTTT,CASTADTATNEKLFF
-,14,TRBV9,TRBJ1-4,TRBD1,TGTGCCAGCAGCGCACAGGGGGCTTATGAAAAACTGTTTTTT,CASSAQGAYEKLFF
-,15,TRBV6-1,TRBJ2-7,TRBD2,TGTGCCAGCAGTGAGACTAGCGGGAGGTTCGACGAGCAGTACTTC,CASSETSGRFDEQYF
few,15,TRBV6-1,TRBJ1-1,-,TGTGCCAGCAGTGTCGGAGGACAGTTGAACACTGAAGCTTTCTTT,CASSVGGQLNTEAFF
-,15,TRBV4-3,TRBJ2-7,TRBD1,TGCGCCAGCAGCCAAGCTCGGACAGGGATCTACGAGCAGTACTTC,CASSQARTGIYEQYF
-,12,TRBV6-5,TRBJ1-2,TRBD1,TGTGCCGCGCGACAGGGGAACTATGGCTACACCTTC,CAARQGNYGYTF
-,12,TRBV30,TRBJ1-3,-,TGTGCCTGGGCAGGGCCCGGAAACACCATATATTTT,CAWAGPGNTIYF
-,15,TRBV6-5,TRBJ2-7,TRBD2,TGTGCCAGCAGTTACAGCGCGGGAGGCTCTAACGAGCAGTACTTC,CASSYSAGGSNEQYF
-,15,TRBV7-2,TRBJ2-7,TRBD1,TGTGCCAGCAGCGTTACAGGGGGCACTGGCTACGAGCAGTACTTC,CASSVTGGTGYEQYF
once,14,TRBV30,TRBJ2-1,-,TGTGCCTATCAGGGTTTGATCTCCTACAATGAGCAGTTCTTC,CAYQGLISYNEQFF
-,14,TRBV27,TRBJ1-4,-,TGTGCCAGCAGTTTTTCTGCAACTAATGAAAAACTGTTTTTT,CASSFSATNEKLFF
-,13,TRBV28,TRBJ2-7,TRBD1,TGTGCCACCATAAAAGGGGGCGCGTACGAGCAGTACTTC,CATIKGGAYEQYF
-,15,TRBV7-9,TRBJ2-1,TRBD2,TGTGCCAGCAGCTCCGGACTAGCGGGAGGCTATGAGCAGTTCTTC,CASSSGLAGGYEQFF
-,13,TRBV25-1,TRBJ2-7,-,TGTGCCCATACAGGGCCCCTGGCCTACGAGCAGTACTTC,CAHTGPLAYEQYF
-,15,TRBV4-3,TRBJ1-4,-,TGCGCCAGCAGCCAAGAAGGGGGGGTTAATGAAAAACTGTTTTTT,CASSQEGGVNEKLFF
-,14,TRBV5-1,TRBJ1-1,TRBD1,TGCGCCAGCAGCGTGGGACAGCCGAACACTGAAGCTTTCTTT,CASSVGQPNTEAFF
-,14,TRBV2,TRBJ1-1,TRBD1,TGTGCCGGATCGAAGACAGGGGTTTATGGGCGAGCTTTCTTT,CAGSKTGVYGRAFF
-,17,TRBV9,TRBJ2-1,TRBD2,TGTGCCAGCAGCGTCAGCGGGCGGGGGAGCTCCTACAATGAGCAGTTCTTC,CASSVSGRGSSYNEQFF
-,14,TRBV5-4,TRBJ2-2,TRBD2,TGTGCCAGCAGCTTGAATGCGGGGGCCGGGGAGCTGTTTTTT,CASSLNAGAGELFF
-,15,TRBV28,TRBJ1-2,-,TGTGCCAGCAGTCCCTCGGGGCCAGGGAGGGGTGGCTACACCTTC,CASSPSGPGRGGYTF
-,12,TRBV29-1,TRBJ1-1,-,TGCAGCGTTGGGGCAGGGTTCACTGAAGCTTTCTTT,CSVGAGFTEAFF
-,13,TRBV5-1,TRBJ2-1,-,TGCGCCAGCAGCTTGGACTATTACAATGAGCAGTTCTTC,CASSLDYYNEQFF
-,15,TRBV27,TRBJ2-7,TRBD2,TGTGCCAGCAGGAGGATTAGCGGGAGTCCCGGCGAGCAGTACTTC,CASRRISGSPGEQYF
-,16,TRBV28,TRBJ2-3,TRBD1,TGTGCCAGCAGTTTTGGCCCCCGACAGGGGGAGGATACGCAGTATTTT,CASSFGPRQGEDTQYF
-,16,TRBV10-3,TRBJ2-5,TRBD1,TGTGCCATCAGTGACCCGACAGGGGGCGACCAAGAGACCCAGTACTTC,CAISDPTGGDQETQYF
-,14,TRBV5-1,TRBJ1-3,-,TGCGCCAGCAGCCCCGACAGGAGTCGAAACACCATATATTTT,CASSPDRSRNTIYF
-,14,TRBV19,TRBJ2-5,TRBD1,TGTGCCAGTAGTATGGGACAGGGGGTAGAGACCCAGTACTTC,CASSMGQGVETQYF
once,16,TRBV28,TRBJ1-6,TRBD1,TGTGCCAGCAGTAGTCTAGCGGGACAGGGGAATTCACCCCTCCACTTT,CASSSLAGQGNSPLHF
-,15,TRBV7-2,TRBJ2-7,TRBD2,TGTGCCAGCAGCTTATCGGCGGGAGGTGGCTACGAGCAGTACTTC,CASSLSAGGGYEQYF
few,14,TRBV27,TRBJ2-7,TRBD1,TGTGCCAGCACCCCGGGCAACAGGGGATACGAGCAGTACTTC,CASTPGNRGYEQYF
few,16,TRBV28,TRBJ2-1,TRBD1,TGTGCCAGCAGTTTAGCGCCGGGACAGGGCAGGGATGAGCAGTTCTTC,CASSLAPGQGRDEQFF
-,17,TRBV4-1,TRBJ2-5,TRBD2,TGCGCCAGCAGCCAACTTGGGACTAGCGGGGATCAAGAGACCCAGTACTTC,CASSQLGTSGDQETQYF
-,19,TRBV4-1,TRBJ2-7,TRBD2,TGCGCCAGCAAGTCTTTGACTAGCGGGTCCAAATCGGGTCGAGGCGAGCAGTACTTC,CASKSLTSGSKSGRGEQYF
-,16,TRBV11-3,TRBJ2-2,TRBD1,TGTGCCAGCAGCTTAGGGGACAGGGGTCGGGAAGGGGAGCTGTTTTTT,CASSLGDRGREGELFF
-,17,TRBV4-2,TRBJ2-2,TRBD2,TGTGCCAGCAGCCAAGTCCCTAGCGGGAGAAACACCGGGGAGCTGTTTTTT,CASSQVPSGRNTGELFF
few,13,TRBV4-2,TRBJ1-5,-,TGTGCCAGCAGCCAAGTAAAGGAGCAGCCCCAGCATTTT,CASSQVKEQPQHF